The following is a T cell receptor (beta chain) sequence with its context. The data derive from a study of technical replicates of blood from a handful of donors. V dropped 2 bases and J dropped 5 bases, with 16 bases sitting between them. The V gene's germline CDR1 is SGHDT and CDR2 YYEEEE. The CDR3 totals 15 residues. Profiling relied on immunoSEQ multiplex PCR, and the TCRdb table lists in-frame clones only, not all of them. The sample contains 10,000 to 15,000 clones, about 94% of which appear only once. The chain carries TRBV5-6 and TRBJ1-2; D is unclear. Specimen: PBMCs. The sequence was collected from a human donor in good health. CDR3 protein: CASSFPPEHLYGYTF. The CDR3 region has the DNA TGTGCCAGCAGCTTTCCGCCAGAACACCTTTATGGCTACACCTTC.